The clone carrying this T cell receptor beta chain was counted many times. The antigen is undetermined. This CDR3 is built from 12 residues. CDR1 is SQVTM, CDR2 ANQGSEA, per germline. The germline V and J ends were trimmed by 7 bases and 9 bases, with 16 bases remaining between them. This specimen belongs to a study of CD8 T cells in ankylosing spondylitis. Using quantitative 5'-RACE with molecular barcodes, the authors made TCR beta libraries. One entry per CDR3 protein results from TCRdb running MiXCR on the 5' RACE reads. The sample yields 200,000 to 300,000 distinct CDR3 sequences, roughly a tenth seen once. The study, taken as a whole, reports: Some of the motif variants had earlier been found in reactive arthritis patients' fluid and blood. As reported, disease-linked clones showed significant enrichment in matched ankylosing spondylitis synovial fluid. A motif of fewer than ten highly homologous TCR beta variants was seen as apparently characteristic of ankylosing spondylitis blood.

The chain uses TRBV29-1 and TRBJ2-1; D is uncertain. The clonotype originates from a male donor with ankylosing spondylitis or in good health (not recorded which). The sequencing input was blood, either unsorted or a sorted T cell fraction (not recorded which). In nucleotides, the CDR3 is TGCAGCGCTGCTCCGCAATCCGGTGAGCAGTTCTTC. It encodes CSAAPQSGEQFF.